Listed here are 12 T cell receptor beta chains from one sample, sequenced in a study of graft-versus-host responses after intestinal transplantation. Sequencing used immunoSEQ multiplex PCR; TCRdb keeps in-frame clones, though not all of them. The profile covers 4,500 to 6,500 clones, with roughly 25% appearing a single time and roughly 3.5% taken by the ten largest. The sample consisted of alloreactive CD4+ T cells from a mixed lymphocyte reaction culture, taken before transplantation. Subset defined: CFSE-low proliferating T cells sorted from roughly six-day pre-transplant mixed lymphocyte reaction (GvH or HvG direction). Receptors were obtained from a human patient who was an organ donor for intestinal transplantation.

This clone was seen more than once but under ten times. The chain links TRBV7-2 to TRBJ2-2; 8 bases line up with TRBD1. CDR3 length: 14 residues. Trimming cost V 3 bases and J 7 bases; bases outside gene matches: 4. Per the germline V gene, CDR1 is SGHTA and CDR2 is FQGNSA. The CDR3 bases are TGTGCCAGCAGCTTCCAGGGGGCCGTCGGGGAGCTGTTTTTT. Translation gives CASSFQGAVGELFF.

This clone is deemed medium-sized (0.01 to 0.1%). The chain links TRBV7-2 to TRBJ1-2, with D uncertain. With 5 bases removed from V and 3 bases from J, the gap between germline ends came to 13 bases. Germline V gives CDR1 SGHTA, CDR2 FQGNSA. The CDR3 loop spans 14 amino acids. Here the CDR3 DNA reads TGTGCCAGCAGCCAGAGAGCTGGAGACTATGGCTACACCTTC. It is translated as CASSQRAGDYGYTF.

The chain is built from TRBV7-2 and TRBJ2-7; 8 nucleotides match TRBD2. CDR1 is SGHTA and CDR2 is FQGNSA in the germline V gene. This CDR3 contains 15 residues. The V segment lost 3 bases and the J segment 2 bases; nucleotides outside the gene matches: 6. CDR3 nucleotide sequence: TGTGCCAGCAGCTTCATTCACGGGGGGGCCTACGAGCAGTACTTC. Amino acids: CASSFIHGGAYEQYF.

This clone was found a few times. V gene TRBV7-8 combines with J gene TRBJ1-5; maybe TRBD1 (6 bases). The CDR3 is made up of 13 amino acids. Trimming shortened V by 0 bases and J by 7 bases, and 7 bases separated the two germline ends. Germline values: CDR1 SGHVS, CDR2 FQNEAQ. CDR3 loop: CASSLARGQPQHF. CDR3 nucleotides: TGTGCCAGCAGCTTAGCAAGGGGGCAGCCCCAGCATTTT.

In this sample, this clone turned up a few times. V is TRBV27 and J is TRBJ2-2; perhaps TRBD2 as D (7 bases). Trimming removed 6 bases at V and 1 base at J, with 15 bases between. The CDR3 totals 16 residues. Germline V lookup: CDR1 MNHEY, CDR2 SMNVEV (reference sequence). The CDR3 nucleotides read TGTGCCAGCAGGGGGGGGGCGGGGAAGAACACCGGGGAGCTGTTTTTT. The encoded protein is CASRGGAGKNTGELFF.

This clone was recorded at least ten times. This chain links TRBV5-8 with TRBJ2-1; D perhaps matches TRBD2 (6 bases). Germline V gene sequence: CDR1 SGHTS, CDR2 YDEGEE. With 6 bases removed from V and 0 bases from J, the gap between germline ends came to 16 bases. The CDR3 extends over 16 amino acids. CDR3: CASTLGLLSSYNEQFF. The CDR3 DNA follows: TGTGCCAGCACCCTGGGACTGCTGAGCTCCTACAATGAGCAGTTCTTC. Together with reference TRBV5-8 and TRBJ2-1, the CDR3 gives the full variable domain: EAGVTQSPTHLIKTRGQQATLRCSPISGHTSVYWYQQALGLGLQFLLWYDEGEERNRGNFPPRFSGRQFPNYSSELNVNALELEDSALYLCASTLGLLSSYNEQFFGPGTRLTVL.

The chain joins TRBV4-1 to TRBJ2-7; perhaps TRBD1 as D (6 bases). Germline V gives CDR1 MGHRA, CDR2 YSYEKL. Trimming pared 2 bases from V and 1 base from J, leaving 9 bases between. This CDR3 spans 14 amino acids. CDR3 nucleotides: TGCGCCAGCAGCCAAATAGACAGGTCCTACGAGCAGTACTTC. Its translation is CASSQIDRSYEQYF.

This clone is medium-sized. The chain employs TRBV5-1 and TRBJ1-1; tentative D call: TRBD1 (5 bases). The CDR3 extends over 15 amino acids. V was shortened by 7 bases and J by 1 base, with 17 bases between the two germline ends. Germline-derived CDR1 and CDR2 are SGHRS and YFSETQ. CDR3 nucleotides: TGCGCCAGCGGCCCTTTAGGGGTGGGGAACACTGAAGCTTTCTTT. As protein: CASGPLGVGNTEAFF. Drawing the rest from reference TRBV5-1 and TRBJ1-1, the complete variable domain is KAGVTQTPRYLIKTRGQQVTLSCSPISGHRSVSWYQQTPGQGLQFLFEYFSETQRNKGNFPGRFSGRQFSNSRSEMNVSTLELGDSALYLCASGPLGVGNTEAFFGQGTRLTVV.

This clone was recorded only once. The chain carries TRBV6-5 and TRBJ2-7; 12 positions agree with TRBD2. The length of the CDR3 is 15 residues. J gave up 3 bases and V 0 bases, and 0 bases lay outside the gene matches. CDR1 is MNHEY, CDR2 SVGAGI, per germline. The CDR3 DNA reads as TGTGCCAGCAGTTACTCGACTAGCGGGAGCTACGAGCAGTACTTC. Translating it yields CASSYSTSGSYEQYF.

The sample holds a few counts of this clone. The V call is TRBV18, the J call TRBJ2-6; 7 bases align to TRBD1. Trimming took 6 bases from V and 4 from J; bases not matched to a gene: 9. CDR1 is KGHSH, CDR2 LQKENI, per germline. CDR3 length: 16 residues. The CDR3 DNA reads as TGTGCCAGCTCCCTCGAAGGGGGCTTCGGGGCCAACGTCCTGACTTTC. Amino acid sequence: CASSLEGGFGANVLTF.

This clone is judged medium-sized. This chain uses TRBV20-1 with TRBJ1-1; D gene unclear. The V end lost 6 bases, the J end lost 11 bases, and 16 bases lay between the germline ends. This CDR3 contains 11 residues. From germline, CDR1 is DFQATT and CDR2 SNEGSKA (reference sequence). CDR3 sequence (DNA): TGCAGTGCGCAACAAAGGCTAGAGGCTTTCTTT. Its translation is CSAQQRLEAFF.

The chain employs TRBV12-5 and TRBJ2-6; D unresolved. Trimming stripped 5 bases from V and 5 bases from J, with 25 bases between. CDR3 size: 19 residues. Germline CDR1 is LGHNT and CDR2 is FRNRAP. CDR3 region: CASGARDLQEQSRANVLTF. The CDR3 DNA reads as TGTGCTAGTGGTGCGCGTGATTTGCAGGAACAAAGTCGGGCCAACGTCCTGACTTTC.